Sequencing of this TCR beta chain was carried out in a study of T-cell reconstitution after alpha-beta-depleted transplantation in children. This CDR3 is 16 amino acids long. V dropped 1 base and J dropped 5 bases, with 14 bases sitting between them. Per germline, CDR1 SGHVS and CDR2 FQNEAQ. Unique molecular identifiers were incorporated when the TCRbeta library was constructed. TCRdb redid the calling of the PCR reads with MiXCR, one entry per CDR3 protein. The repertoire holds 190,000 or so distinct CDR3 sequences, with roughly 15% as singletons. The V call is TRBV7-8, the J call TRBJ1-4; the D gene is possibly TRBD1 (5 bases). Sequencing was performed on PBMCs from the stem cell graft donor, taken from the stem cell graft. This clonotype was sampled from a human donor who donated a stem cell graft to a child with acute lymphoblastic leukemia. The CDR3 DNA sequence: TGTGCCAGCAGCTTAGAAACGGTCGGGGGGAATGAAAAACTGTTTTTT. Encoded protein: CASSLETVGGNEKLFF. The full variable domain, rest sourced from reference TRBV7-8 and TRBJ1-4, is GAGVSQSPRYKVAKRGQDVALRCDPISGHVSLFWYQQALGQGPEFLTYFQNEAQLDKSGLPSDRFFAERPEGSVSTLKIQRTQQEDSAVYLCASSLETVGGNEKLFFGSGTQLSVL.